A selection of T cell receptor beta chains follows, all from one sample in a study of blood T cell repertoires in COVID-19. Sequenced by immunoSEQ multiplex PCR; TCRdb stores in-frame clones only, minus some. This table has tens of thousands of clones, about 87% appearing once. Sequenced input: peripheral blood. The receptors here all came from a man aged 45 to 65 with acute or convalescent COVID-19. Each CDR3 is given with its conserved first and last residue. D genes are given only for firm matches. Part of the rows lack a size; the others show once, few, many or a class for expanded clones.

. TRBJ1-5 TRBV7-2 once CASSYVGAGNQPQHF TGTGCCAGCAGTTACGTGGGAGCGGGCAATCAGCCCCAGCATTTT
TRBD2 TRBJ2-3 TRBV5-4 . CASSQRTSGGTDTQYF TGTGCCAGCAGCCAGCGGACTAGCGGGGGGACAGATACGCAGTATTTT
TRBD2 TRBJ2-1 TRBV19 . CASGASGDSYNEQFF TGTGCCAGTGGGGCAAGCGGGGATTCCTACAATGAGCAGTTCTTC
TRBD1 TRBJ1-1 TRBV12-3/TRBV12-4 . CASSFRDRDEAFF TGTGCCAGCAGTTTCCGGGACAGGGACGAAGCTTTCTTT
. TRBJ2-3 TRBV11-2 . CASSFARATDTQYF TGTGCCAGCAGCTTCGCCCGAGCCACAGATACGCAGTATTTT
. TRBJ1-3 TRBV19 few CASTGQISGNTIYF TGTGCCAGTACTGGACAGATCTCTGGAAACACCATATATTTT
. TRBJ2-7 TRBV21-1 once CASSKPYERYF TGTGCCAGCAGCAAGCCGTACGAGCGGTACTTC
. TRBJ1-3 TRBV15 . CATSRERPVGGRRNSGNTIYF TGTGCCACCAGCAGAGAACGCCCCGTTGGAGGCAGGAGGAACTCTGGAAACACCATATATTTT
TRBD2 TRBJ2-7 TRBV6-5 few CASRTGTRLYEQYF TGTGCCAGCAGAACCGGGACTAGACTATACGAGCAGTACTTC
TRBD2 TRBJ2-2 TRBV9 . CASSPGGGGNTGELFF TGTGCCAGCAGCCCCGGTGGGGGGGGGAACACCGGGGAGCTGTTTTTT
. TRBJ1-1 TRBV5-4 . CASSLLPPGERNTEAFF TGTGCCAGCAGCTTGTTACCTCCGGGAGAAAGGAACACTGAAGCTTTCTTT
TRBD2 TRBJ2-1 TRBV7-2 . CASRAGLAGGEQFF TGTGCCAGCAGGGCTGGACTAGCGGGGGGTGAGCAGTTCTTC
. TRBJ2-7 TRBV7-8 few CASSSRMTGYYEQYF TGTGCCAGCAGCTCGCGGATGACGGGTTACTACGAGCAGTACTTC
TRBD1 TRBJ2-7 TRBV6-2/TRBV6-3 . CASSTGQVYEQYF TGTGCCAGCAGTACGGGACAGGTATACGAGCAGTACTTC